These T cell receptor beta chains were read from a single sample in a study of T cell responses to AZD1222 COVID-19 vaccine. Libraries were prepared by immunoSEQ multiplex PCR; TCRdb keeps only in-frame clonotypes and omits some of them. The sample contains over 150,000 clones, more than 90% of which appear only once. Material: peripheral blood, obtained on day 0 of AZD1222 vaccination. These receptors were collected from an adult in good health. Each CDR3 is given with its conserved first and last residue. D genes are given only for firm matches. The size of a clone is reported for some rows only, either as once, few or many, or as a class for expanded clones.

D: TRBD1; J: TRBJ2-5; size: -; V: TRBV11-2; DNA: TGTGCCAGCAGCTTAGTACAGGGGGCTAAGACCCAGTACTTC; CDR3: CASSLVQGAKTQYF
D: -; J: TRBJ1-2; size: -; V: TRBV5-3; DNA: TGTGCCAGAAGCTTGAACAGGAGGGGGAACTATGGCTACACCTTC; CDR3: CARSLNRRGNYGYTF
D: -; J: TRBJ2-1; size: once; V: TRBV7-2; DNA: TGTGCCAGCAGCTTGGGGGGCCCAGCGCTTGAGCAGTTCTTC; CDR3: CASSLGGPALEQFF
D: -; J: TRBJ1-2; size: -; V: TRBV5-8; DNA: TGTGCCAGCAGCTCACCCAGGGGCTATGGCTACACCTTC; CDR3: CASSSPRGYGYTF
D: -; J: TRBJ2-1; size: -; V: TRBV5-1; DNA: TGCGCCAGCGGGGGGGGCCGAGCCCGCTCCTACAATGAGCAGTTCTTC; CDR3: CASGGGRARSYNEQFF
D: TRBD2; J: TRBJ2-2; size: -; V: TRBV2; DNA: TGTGCCAGCGGAGGACTAGCGGTCCCCACCGGGGAGCTGTTTTTT; CDR3: CASGGLAVPTGELFF
D: TRBD1; J: TRBJ1-2; size: -; V: TRBV2; DNA: TGTGCCAGCAGAACCGCGACAGGGAACTATGGCTACACCTTC; CDR3: CASRTATGNYGYTF
D: -; J: TRBJ1-2; size: once; V: TRBV7-2; DNA: TGTGCCAGCAGCTTATCACAGACAGTAGTAAACTATGGCTACACCTTC; CDR3: CASSLSQTVVNYGYTF
D: -; J: TRBJ1-5; size: -; V: TRBV19; DNA: TGTGCCAGTACCCTCCTCGGATACGAAGGGTCCCAGCATTTT; CDR3: CASTLLGYEGSQHF
D: -; J: TRBJ1-3; size: -; V: TRBV27; DNA: TGTGCCAGCAGTTTCCGGGAACCTAGGTCTTCTGGAAACACCATATATTTT; CDR3: CASSFREPRSSGNTIYF
D: -; J: TRBJ2-7; size: -; V: TRBV19; DNA: TGTGCCAGTAGTCCCCGCGGAGCTTACGAGCAGTACTTC; CDR3: CASSPRGAYEQYF
D: -; J: TRBJ2-7; size: -; V: TRBV27; DNA: TGTGCCAGCAGTCGGGGGACCTACGAGCAGTACTTC; CDR3: CASSRGTYEQYF
D: TRBD2; J: TRBJ2-2; size: -; V: TRBV11-3; DNA: TGTGCCAGCAGCTTTGGACTAGCCCTCACCCCCGGGGAGCTGTTTTTT; CDR3: CASSFGLALTPGELFF
D: -; J: TRBJ1-4; size: -; V: TRBV7-2; DNA: TGTGCCAGCAGCTTACAGGTGGGGGAAAAACTGTTTTTT; CDR3: CASSLQVGEKLFF
D: -; J: TRBJ1-6; size: once; V: TRBV2; DNA: TGTGCCAGCAGAATGACACAGCCTTCACCCCTCCACTTT; CDR3: CASRMTQPSPLHF
D: -; J: TRBJ2-1; size: once; V: TRBV3-1/TRBV3-2; DNA: TGTGCCAGCAGCCAAGACGGTAGCTGGGGCAATGAGCAGTTCTTC; CDR3: CASSQDGSWGNEQFF
D: TRBD2; J: TRBJ2-3; size: once; V: TRBV7-9; DNA: TGTGCCAGCAGCCCAAGAGCGGGAGCAGATACGCAGTATTTT; CDR3: CASSPRAGADTQYF
D: -; J: TRBJ2-7; size: once; V: TRBV2; DNA: TGTGCCAGCAGTGCTGACAGGACGTACGAGCAGTACTTC; CDR3: CASSADRTYEQYF
D: -; J: TRBJ2-5; size: -; V: TRBV5-1; DNA: TGCGCCAGCAGCTTACTAGCTTACCAAGAGACCCAGTACTTC; CDR3: CASSLLAYQETQYF
D: -; J: TRBJ1-3; size: few; V: TRBV9; DNA: TGTGCCAGCAGCCCTAGTCCCGGAAACACCATATATTTT; CDR3: CASSPSPGNTIYF
D: -; J: TRBJ1-2; size: -; V: TRBV13; DNA: TGTGCCAGCAGCAACCGGGACGGCTATGGCTACACCTTC; CDR3: CASSNRDGYGYTF
D: TRBD1; J: TRBJ1-1; size: -; V: TRBV7-9; DNA: TGTGCCAGCAGCTTTAGACAGGGAGGGAACACTGAAGCTTTCTTT; CDR3: CASSFRQGGNTEAFF
D: -; J: TRBJ2-7; size: -; V: TRBV5-4; DNA: TGTGCCAGCAGCCAGGGACGCTCCTACGAGCAGTACTTC; CDR3: CASSQGRSYEQYF
D: -; J: TRBJ1-5; size: -; V: TRBV19; DNA: TGTGCCAGTAGTCTTGGGACACCATCTAATCAGCCCCAGCATTTT; CDR3: CASSLGTPSNQPQHF
D: -; J: TRBJ1-5; size: once; V: TRBV30; DNA: TGTGCCTATAATCAGCCCCAGCATTTT; CDR3: CAYNQPQHF
D: TRBD2; J: TRBJ2-7; size: -; V: TRBV4-2; DNA: TGTGCCAGCAGCCAACGGACTAGCGGGACCTACGAGCAGTACTTC; CDR3: CASSQRTSGTYEQYF
D: TRBD2; J: TRBJ2-4; size: -; V: TRBV7-2; DNA: TGTGCCAGCAGCCCCCGCCCTAGCGGGAGTCTCATTCAGTACTTC; CDR3: CASSPRPSGSLIQYF
D: -; J: TRBJ2-1; size: once; V: TRBV7-3; DNA: TGTGCCAGCAGCCGGGTTGAGGGGGGTGAGCAGTTCTTC; CDR3: CASSRVEGGEQFF
D: -; J: TRBJ1-1; size: -; V: TRBV12-5; DNA: TGTGCTAGTGGTTTGGGGGTGAGTCCTGAAGCTTTCTTT; CDR3: CASGLGVSPEAFF
D: TRBD2; J: TRBJ2-1; size: -; V: TRBV7-9; DNA: TGTGCCAGCAGCCCCGAAGCGGGACTAAGGAATGAGCAGTTCTTC; CDR3: CASSPEAGLRNEQFF
D: -; J: TRBJ1-1; size: -; V: TRBV5-1; DNA: TGCGCCAGCAGCTTGGCCCCGGGGGACACTGAAGCTTTCTTT; CDR3: CASSLAPGDTEAFF
D: -; J: TRBJ1-6; size: -; V: TRBV4-3; DNA: TGCGCCAGCAGCCAAGATTGGCAGGGACTACCGAGCTCCTATAATTCACCCCTCCACTTT; CDR3: CASSQDWQGLPSSYNSPLHF
D: TRBD1; J: TRBJ1-2; size: -; V: TRBV5-1; DNA: TGCGCCAGCAGCTCCGGACAGGTTAACTATGGCTACACCTTC; CDR3: CASSSGQVNYGYTF
D: TRBD2; J: TRBJ2-3; size: -; V: TRBV10-1; DNA: TGCGCCAGCAGGGTAGCGGGCGGCCCCACAGATACGCAGTATTTT; CDR3: CASRVAGGPTDTQYF
D: -; J: TRBJ2-3; size: -; V: TRBV25-1; DNA: TGTGCCAGCAGTGAGCCGCCAGCAGATACGCAGTATTTT; CDR3: CASSEPPADTQYF
D: -; J: TRBJ2-5; size: -; V: TRBV21-1; DNA: TGTGCCCGACGCAGGGTATCGGCGACCCAGTACTTC; CDR3: CARRRVSATQYF
D: TRBD1; J: TRBJ2-7; size: -; V: TRBV6-5; DNA: TGTGCCAGCAGTCCTCAGGGGGCGGTCTCCTACGAGCAGTACTTC; CDR3: CASSPQGAVSYEQYF
D: -; J: TRBJ2-2; size: -; V: TRBV18; DNA: TGTGCCAGCTCCCAGGGGTGGCAGAACACCGGGGAGCTGTTTTTT; CDR3: CASSQGWQNTGELFF
D: -; J: TRBJ2-7; size: -; V: TRBV7-9; DNA: TGTGCCAGCGGTTGGTCCTCGGGAGAGCAGTACTTC; CDR3: CASGWSSGEQYF
D: -; J: TRBJ1-2; size: -; V: TRBV7-2; DNA: TGTGCCAGCAGCTTAACGGGGAGGAAGGAAGGCTACACCTTC; CDR3: CASSLTGRKEGYTF
D: -; J: TRBJ1-2; size: -; V: TRBV7-6; DNA: TGTGCCAGCAGCCCCCGCAGGCGAGACTTCGATGGCTACACCTTC; CDR3: CASSPRRRDFDGYTF
D: TRBD1; J: TRBJ2-1; size: -; V: TRBV24-1; DNA: TGTGCCGTCGGACAGGGGGCGGACTACAATGAGCAGTTCTTC; CDR3: CAVGQGADYNEQFF
D: -; J: TRBJ2-3; size: once; V: TRBV3-1/TRBV3-2; DNA: TGTGCCAGCAGCAAAAGTCTTGGTCAAGACACAGATACGCAGTATTTT; CDR3: CASSKSLGQDTDTQYF
D: -; J: TRBJ1-2; size: -; V: TRBV6-5; DNA: TGTGCCAGCAGTTACTCTAGTAGGGGTGGGGGCTACACCTTC; CDR3: CASSYSSRGGGYTF
D: TRBD2; J: TRBJ2-1; size: once; V: TRBV5-1; DNA: TGCGCCAGCAGCTTTACTAGCGGAGTCGGGGGGAATGAGCAGTTCTTC; CDR3: CASSFTSGVGGNEQFF
D: TRBD1; J: TRBJ1-1; size: once; V: TRBV12-3/TRBV12-4; DNA: TGTGCCAGCGGAAATCAGGGGGCGCGTATGGCTTTCTTT; CDR3: CASGNQGARMAFF
D: -; J: TRBJ2-2; size: -; V: TRBV7-3; DNA: TGTGCCAGCAGCCCCGACGATGGCGGGACCGGGGAGCTGTTTTTT; CDR3: CASSPDDGGTGELFF
D: -; J: TRBJ1-1; size: -; V: TRBV7-3; DNA: TGTGCCAGCAGCCTAGGCCCGTCAACGGGCGACACTGAAGCTTTCTTT; CDR3: CASSLGPSTGDTEAFF